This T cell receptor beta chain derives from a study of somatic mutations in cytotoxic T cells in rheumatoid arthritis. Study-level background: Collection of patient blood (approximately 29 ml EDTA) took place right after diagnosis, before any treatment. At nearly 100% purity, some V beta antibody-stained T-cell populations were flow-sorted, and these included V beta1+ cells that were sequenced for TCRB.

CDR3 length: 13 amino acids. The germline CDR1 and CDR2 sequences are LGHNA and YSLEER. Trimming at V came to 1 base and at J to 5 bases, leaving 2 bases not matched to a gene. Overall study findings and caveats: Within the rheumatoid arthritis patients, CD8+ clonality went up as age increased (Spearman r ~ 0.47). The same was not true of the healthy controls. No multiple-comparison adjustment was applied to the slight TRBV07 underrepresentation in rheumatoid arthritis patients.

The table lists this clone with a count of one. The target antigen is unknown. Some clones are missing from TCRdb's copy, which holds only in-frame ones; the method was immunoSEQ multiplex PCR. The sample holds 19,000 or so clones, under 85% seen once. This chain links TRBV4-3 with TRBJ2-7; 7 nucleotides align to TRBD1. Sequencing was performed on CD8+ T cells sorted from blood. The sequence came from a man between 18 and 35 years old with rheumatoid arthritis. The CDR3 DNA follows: TGCGCCAGCAGCCAAGTTACAGGGGACGAGCAGTACTTC. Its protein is CASSQVTGDEQYF.